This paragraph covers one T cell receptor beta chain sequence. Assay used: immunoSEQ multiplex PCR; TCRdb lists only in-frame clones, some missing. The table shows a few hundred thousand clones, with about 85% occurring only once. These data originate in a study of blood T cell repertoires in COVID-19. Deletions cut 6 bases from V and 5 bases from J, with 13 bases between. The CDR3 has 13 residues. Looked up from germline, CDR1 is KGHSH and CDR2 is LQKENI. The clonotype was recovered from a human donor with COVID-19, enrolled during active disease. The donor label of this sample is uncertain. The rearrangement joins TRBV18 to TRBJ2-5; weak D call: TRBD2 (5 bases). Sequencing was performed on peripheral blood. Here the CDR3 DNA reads TGTGCCAGCTCCCCCGGGGAGCCGGAGACCCAGTACTTC. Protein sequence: CASSPGEPETQYF.